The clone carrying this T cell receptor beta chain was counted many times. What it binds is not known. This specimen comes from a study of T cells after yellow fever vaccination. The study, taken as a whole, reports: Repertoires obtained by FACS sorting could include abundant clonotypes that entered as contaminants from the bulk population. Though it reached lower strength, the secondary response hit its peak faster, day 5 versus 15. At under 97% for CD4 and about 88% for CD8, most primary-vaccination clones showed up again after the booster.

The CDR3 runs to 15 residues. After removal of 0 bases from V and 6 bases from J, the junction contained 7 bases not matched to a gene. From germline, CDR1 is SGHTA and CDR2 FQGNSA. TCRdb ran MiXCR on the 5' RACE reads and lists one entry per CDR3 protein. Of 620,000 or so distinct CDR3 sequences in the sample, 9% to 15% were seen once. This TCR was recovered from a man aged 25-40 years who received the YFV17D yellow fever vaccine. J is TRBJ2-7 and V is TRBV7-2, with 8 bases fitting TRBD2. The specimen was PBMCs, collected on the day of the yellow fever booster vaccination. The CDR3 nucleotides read TGTGCCAGCAGCTTAGCGCTGGCGGGAGGTAGCGAGCAGTACTTC. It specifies CASSLALAGGSEQYF.